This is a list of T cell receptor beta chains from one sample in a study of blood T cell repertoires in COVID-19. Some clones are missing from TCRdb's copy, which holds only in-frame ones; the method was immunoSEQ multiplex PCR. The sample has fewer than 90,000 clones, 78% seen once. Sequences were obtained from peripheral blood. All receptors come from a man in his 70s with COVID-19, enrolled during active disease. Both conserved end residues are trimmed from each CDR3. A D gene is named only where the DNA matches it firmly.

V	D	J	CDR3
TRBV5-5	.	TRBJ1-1	ASSLVGQQKAF
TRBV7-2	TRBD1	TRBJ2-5	ASSFGQGARETQY
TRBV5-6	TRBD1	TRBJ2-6	ASSSVGTGGSGANVLT
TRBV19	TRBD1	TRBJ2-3	ASSSRQGSTDTQY
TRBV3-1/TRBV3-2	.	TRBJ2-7	ASSQSFYEQY
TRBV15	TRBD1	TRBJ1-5	ATSRDRDSRNQPQH
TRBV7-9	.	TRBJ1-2	ASSRSTDIYGYT
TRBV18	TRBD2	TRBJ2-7	ASSSGRYEQY
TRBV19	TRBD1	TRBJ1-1	ASSYGGGNTEAF
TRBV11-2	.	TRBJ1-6	ASSLGSRQPLH
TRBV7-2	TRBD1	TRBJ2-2	ASSLGDRDTGELF
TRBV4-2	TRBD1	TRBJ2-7	ASSQDWTGLSEQY
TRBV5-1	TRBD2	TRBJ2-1	ASSQGLAGGVEQF
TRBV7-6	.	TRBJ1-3	ASSPQARSSGNTIY
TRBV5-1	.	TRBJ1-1	ASSLAQANTEAF
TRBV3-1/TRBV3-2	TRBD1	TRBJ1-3	ASSARQGAGNTIY
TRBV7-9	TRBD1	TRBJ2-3	ASSSDRGRTDTQY
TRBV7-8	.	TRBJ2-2	ASSLAGATGELF
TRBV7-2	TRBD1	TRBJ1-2	ASSPSGQYGYT
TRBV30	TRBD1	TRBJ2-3	AWTKGAFSTDTQY
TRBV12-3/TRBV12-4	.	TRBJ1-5	ASSSGGNQPQH
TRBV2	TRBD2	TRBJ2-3	ASSALAGGHRVGQY
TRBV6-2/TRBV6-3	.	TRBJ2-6	ASSYSGFSGANVLT
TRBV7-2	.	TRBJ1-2	ASSFGGLYGYT
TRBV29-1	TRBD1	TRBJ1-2	SVGDRGPYGGYT